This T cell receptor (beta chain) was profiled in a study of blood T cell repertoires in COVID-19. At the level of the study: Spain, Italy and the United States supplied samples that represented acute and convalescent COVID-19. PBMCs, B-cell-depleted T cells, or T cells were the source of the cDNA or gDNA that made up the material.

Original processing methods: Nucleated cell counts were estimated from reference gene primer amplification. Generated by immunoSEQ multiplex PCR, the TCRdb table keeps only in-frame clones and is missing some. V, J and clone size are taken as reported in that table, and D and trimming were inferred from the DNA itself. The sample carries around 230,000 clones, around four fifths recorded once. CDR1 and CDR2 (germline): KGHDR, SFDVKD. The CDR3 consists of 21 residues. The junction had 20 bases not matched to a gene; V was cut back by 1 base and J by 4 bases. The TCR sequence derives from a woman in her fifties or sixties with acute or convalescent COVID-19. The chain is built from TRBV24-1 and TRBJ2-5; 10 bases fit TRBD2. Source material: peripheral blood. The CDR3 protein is CATSDFRGEVTSGQKGETQYF. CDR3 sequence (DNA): TGTGCCACCAGTGATTTCCGCGGAGAAGTGACTAGCGGGCAGAAGGGAGAGACCCAGTACTTC.